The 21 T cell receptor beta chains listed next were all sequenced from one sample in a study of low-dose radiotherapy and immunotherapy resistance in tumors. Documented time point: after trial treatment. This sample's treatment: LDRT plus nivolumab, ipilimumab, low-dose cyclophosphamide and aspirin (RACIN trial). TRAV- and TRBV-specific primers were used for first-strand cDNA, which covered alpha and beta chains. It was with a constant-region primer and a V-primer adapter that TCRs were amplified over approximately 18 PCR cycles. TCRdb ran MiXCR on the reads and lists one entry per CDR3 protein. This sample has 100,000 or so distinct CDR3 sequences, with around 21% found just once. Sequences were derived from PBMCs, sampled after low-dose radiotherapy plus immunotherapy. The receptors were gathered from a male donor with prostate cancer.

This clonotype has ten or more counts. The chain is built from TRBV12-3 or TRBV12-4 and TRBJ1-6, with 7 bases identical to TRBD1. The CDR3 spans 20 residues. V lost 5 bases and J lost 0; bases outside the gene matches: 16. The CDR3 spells CASSKLAGTVKLSYNSPLHF. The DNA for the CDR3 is TGTGCCAGCAGTAAATTGGCCGGGACAGTGAAACTCTCCTATAATTCACCCCTCCACTTT.

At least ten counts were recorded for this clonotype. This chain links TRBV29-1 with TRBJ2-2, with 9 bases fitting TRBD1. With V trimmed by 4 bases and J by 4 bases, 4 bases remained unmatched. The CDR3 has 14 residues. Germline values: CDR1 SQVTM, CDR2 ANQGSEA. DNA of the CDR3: TGCAGCGTTGGCGGGACAGGGACCACCGGGGAGCTGTTTTTT. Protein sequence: CSVGGTGTTGELFF.

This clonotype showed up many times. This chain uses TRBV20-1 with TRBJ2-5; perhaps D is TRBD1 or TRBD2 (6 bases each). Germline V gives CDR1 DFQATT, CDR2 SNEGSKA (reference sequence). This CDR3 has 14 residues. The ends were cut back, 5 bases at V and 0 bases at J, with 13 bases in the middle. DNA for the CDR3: TGCAGTGCTTGCGGGACACGGTACCAAGAGACCCAGTACTTC. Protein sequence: CSACGTRYQETQYF.

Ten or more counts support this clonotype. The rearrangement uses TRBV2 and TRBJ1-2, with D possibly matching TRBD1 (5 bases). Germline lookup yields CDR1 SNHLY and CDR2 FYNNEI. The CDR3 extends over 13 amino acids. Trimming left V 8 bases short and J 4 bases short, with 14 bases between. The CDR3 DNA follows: TGTGCCAGCGGCTTGGAGGGGACCTATGGCTACACCTTC. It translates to CASGLEGTYGYTF.

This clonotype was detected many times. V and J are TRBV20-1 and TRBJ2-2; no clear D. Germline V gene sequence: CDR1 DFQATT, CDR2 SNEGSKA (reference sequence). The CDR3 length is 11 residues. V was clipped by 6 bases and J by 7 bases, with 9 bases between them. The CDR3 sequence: CSAPMFGELFF. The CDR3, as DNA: TGCAGTGCGCCTATGTTCGGGGAGCTGTTTTTT.

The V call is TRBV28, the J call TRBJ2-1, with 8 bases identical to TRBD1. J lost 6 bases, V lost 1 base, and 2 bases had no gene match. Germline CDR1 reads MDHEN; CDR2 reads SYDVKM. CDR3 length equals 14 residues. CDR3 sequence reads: CASSLLGQGNEQFF. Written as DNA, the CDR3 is TGTGCCAGCAGTTTATTAGGACAGGGCAATGAGCAGTTCTTC. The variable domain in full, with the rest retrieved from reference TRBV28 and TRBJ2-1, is DVKVTQSSRYLVKRTGEKVFLECVQDMDHENMFWYRQDPGLGLRLIYFSYDVKMKEKGDIPEGYSVSREKKERFSLILESASTNQTSMYLCASSLLGQGNEQFFGPGTRLTVL.

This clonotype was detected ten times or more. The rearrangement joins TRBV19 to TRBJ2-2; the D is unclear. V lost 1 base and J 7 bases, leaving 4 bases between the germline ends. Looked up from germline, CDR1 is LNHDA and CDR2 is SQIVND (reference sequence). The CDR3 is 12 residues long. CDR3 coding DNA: TGTGCCAGTAGTATAGGTGGCGGGGAGCTGTTTTTT. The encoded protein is CASSIGGGELFF.

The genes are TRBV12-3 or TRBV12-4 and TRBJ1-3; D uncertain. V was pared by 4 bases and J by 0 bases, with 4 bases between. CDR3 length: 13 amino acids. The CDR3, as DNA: TGTGCCAGCAGTTCAGGCTCTGGAAACACCATATATTTT. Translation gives CASSSGSGNTIYF.

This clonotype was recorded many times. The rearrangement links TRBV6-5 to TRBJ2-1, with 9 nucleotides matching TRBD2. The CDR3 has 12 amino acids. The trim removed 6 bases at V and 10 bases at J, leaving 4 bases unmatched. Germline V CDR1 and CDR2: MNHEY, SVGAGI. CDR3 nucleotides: TGTGCCAGCAGCCTTAGCGGGGGAGAGCAGTTCTTC. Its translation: CASSLSGGEQFF.

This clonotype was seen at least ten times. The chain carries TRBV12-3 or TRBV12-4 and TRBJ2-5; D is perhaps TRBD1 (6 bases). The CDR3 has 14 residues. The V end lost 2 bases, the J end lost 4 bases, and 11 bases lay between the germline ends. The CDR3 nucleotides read TGTGCCAGCAGTTTAATGGGGGCCGGAGAGACCCAGTACTTC. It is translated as CASSLMGAGETQYF.

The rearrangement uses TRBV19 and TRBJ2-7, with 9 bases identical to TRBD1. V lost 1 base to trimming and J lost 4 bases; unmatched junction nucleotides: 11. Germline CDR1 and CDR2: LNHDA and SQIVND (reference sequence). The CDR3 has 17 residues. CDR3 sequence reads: CASSIATGTGISYEQYF. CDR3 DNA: TGTGCCAGTAGTATAGCAACCGGGACAGGGATTTCTTACGAGCAGTACTTC.

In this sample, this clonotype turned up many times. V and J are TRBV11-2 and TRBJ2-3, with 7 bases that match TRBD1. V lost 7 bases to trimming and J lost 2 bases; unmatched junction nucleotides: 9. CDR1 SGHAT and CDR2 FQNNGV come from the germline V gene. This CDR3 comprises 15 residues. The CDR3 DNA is TGTGCCAGCAACGTCCGGGACAGAGTCACAGATACGCAGTATTTT. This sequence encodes CASNVRDRVTDTQYF.

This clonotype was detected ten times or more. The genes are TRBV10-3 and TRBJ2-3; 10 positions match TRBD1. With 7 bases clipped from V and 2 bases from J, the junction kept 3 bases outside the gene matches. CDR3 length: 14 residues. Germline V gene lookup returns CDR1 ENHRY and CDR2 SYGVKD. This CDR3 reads CAIKGTGDTDTQYF. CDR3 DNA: TGTGCCATCAAGGGGACAGGGGACACAGATACGCAGTATTTT.

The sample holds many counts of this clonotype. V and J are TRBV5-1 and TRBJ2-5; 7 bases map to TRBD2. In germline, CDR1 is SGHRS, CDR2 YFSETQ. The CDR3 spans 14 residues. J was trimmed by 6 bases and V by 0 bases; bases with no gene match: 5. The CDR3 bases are TGCGCCAGCAGCTTGGGGTCCGGGGGGAAGACCCAGTACTTC. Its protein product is CASSLGSGGKTQYF.

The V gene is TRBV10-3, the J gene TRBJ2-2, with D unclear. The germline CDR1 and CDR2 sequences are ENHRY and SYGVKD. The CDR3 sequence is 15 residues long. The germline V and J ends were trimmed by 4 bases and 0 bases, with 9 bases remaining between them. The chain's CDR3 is CAISGSVPNTGELFF. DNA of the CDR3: TGTGCCATCAGTGGCAGCGTACCGAACACCGGGGAGCTGTTTTTT.

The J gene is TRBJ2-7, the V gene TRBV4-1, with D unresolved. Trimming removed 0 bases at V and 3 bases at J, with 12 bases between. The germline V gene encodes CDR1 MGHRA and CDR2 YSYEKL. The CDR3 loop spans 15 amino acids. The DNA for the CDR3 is TGCGCCAGCAGCCAAGATCCCAGCTTGGGCTACGAGCAGTACTTC. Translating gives CASSQDPSLGYEQYF.

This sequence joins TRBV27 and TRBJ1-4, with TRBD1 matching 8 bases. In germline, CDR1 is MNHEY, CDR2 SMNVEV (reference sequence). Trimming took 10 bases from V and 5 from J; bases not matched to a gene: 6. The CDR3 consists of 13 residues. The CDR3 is CANKDRANEKLFF. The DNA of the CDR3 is TGTGCCAATAAGGACAGGGCAAATGAAAAACTGTTTTTT.

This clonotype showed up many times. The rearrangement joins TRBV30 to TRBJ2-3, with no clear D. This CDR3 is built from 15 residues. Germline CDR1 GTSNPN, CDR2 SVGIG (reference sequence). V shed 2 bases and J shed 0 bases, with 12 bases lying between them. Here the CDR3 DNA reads TGTGCCTGGAGTCCGAGACTGCCTAGCACAGATACGCAGTATTTT. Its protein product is CAWSPRLPSTDTQYF.

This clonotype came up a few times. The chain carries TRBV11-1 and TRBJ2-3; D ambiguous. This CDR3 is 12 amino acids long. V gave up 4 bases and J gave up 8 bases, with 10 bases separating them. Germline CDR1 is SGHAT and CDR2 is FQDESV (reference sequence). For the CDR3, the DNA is TGTGCCAGCAGCTACTCCTCTCGTACGCAGTATTTT. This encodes CASSYSSRTQYF.

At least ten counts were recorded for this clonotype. CDR3 in DNA: TGTGCCAGCAGCCAAGTCGGAGAATTCGGGAATGGCTACACCTTC. The encoded protein is CASSQVGEFGNGYTF. The chain employs TRBV3-1 and TRBJ1-2; no firm D call. Germline V gene data show CDR1 as LGHDT and CDR2 as YNNKEL (reference sequence). Trimming took 1 base from V and 6 from J, leaving 15 bases between them. This CDR3 has 15 residues.

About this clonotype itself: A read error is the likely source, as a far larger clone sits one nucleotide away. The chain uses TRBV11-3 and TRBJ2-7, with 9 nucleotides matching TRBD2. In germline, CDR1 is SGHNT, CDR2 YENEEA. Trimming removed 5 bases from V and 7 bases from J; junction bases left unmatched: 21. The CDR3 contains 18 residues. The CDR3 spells CASSPKGSGGPVYNEQYF. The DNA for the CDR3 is TGTGCCAGCAGCCCGAAGGGGAGCGGGGGGCCTGTATACAATGAGCAGTACTTC. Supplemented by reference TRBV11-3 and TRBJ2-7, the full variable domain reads EAGVVQSPRYKIIEKKQPVAFWCNPISGHNTLYWYLQNLGQGPELLIRYENEEAVDDSQLPKDRFSAERLKGVDSTLKIQPAELGDSAVYLCASSPKGSGGPVYNEQYFGPGTRLTVT.